A selection of T cell receptor beta chains follows, all from one sample in a study of breast tumors, draining lymph nodes, adjacent tissues. TCRdb processed the multiplex PCR reads anew with MiXCR; each CDR3 protein has one entry. The data hold about 89,000 distinct CDR3 sequences, with approximately 28% observed a single time. The sequenced material came from axillary lymph node tissue. These receptors were obtained from a female donor with breast cancer. Some clones in this sample may be carry-over from other donors' samples. CDR3s include the opening cysteine and the closing phenylalanine or tryptophan. Clone size, where shown, is once, few, many, or a class for clones that have expanded.

v_call | clone_size | cdr3_aa
TRBV19 | many | CASSQRNEQFF
TRBV5-1 | few | CASSSQGDTQYF
TRBV20-1 | NA | CSARDGSGATYEQHF
TRBV10-3 | many | CAISDRHKGRLDEKLFF
TRBV7-9 | many | CASSFRYGGSSYEQYF
TRBV6-6 | NA | CASSHGGGMTSNQPQHF
TRBV6-5 | many | CASSWASGRTDTQYF
TRBV29-1 | few | CSVGSLAPDTQYF
TRBV20-1 | NA | CSARSEPGPMSSGNTIYF
TRBV5-1 | NA | CASNQGSEHRGELFF
TRBV20-1 | once | CSARTQGFNSGYTF
TRBV7-9 | NA | CASSLARGAGGRNTEAFF
TRBV18 | many | CASSPTGQSTNEQFF
TRBV2 | NA | CASSEGTGIYEQYFGPGTGELFF
TRBV5-1 | once | CASSLLPRGQSTNEKLLF
TRBV3-1 | many | CASSLGHQSNQPQHF
TRBV20-1 | many | CSARAGLGHSPLHF